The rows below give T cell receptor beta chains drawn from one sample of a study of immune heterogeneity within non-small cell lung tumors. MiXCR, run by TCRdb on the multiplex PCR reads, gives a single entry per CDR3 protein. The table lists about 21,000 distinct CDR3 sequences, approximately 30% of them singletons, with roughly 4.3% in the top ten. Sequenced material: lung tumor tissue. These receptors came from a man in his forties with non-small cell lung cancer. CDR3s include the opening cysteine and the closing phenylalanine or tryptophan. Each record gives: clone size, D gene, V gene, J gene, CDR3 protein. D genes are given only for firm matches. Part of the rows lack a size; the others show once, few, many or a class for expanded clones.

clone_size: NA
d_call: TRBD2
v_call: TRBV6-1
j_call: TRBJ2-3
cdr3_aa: CASSEWSGRADTQYF

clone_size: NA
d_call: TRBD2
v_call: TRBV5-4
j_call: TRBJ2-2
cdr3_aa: CASSFGGIGGRTGELFF

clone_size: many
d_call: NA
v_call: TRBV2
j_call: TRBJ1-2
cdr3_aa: CASSEFLDITSGGYTF

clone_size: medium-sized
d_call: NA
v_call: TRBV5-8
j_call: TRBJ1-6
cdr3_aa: CASSSAWQNNSPLHF

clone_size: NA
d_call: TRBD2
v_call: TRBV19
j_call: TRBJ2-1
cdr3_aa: CASSIGLAGGFNEQFF

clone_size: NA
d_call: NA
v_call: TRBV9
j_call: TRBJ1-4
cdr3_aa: CASSVEGGSEKLFF

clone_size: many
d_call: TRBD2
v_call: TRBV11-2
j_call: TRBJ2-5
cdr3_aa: CASSSRTSGTQETQYF

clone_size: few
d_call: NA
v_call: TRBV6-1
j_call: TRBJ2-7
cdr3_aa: CASSYGSGSYEQYF

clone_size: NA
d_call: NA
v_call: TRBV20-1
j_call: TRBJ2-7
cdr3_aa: CSASRPGGTHSYEQYF

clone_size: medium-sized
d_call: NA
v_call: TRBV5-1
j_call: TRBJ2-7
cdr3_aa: CASSATVGSNSYEQYF

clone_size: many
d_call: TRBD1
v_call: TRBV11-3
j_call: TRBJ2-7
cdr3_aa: CASSLPGQASYEQYF

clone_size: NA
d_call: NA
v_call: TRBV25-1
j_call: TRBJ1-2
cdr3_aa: CASSLTMGPYGYTF

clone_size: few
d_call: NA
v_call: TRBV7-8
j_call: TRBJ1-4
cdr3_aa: CASSLGSGRPNEKLFF

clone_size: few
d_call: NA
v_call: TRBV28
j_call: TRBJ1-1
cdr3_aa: CASSPPRLNTEAFF

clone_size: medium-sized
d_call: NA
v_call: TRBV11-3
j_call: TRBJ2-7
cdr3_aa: CASSLEAGHEQYF

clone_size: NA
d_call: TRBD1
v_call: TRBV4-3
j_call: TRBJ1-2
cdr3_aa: CASSQETGEHYGYTF

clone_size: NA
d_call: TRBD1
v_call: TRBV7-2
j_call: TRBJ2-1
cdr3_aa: CASSLTRTGLRNQQFF

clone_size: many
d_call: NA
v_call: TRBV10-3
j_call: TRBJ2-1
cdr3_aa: CAISESGQGIEQFF

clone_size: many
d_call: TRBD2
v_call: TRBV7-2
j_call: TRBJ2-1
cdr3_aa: CASSLGTSRYNEQFF

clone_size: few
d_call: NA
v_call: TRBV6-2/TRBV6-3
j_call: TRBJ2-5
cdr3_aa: CASSYRGGETQYF

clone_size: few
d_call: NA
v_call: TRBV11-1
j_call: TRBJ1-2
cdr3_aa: CASSPHRGGDRSGYTF

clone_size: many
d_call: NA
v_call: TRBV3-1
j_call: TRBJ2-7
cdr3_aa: CASSQTTGFEQYF

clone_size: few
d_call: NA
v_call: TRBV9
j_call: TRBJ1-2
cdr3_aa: CASSVDPTRNYYGYTF

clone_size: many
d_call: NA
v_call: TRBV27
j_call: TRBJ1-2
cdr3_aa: CASSLSAGGGYGYTF

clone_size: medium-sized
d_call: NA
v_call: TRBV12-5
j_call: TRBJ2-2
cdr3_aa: CASGLLETGELFF

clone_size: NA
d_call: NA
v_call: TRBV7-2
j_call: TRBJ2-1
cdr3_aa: CASSSPLAMVTYNEQFF

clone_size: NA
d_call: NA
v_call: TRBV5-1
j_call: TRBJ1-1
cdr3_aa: CVSSLEGGSFNTEAFF

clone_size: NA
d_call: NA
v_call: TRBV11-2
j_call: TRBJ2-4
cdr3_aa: CASSLGHPTKNIQYF

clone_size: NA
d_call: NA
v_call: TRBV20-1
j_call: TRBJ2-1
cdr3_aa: CSARNPSGRGGNEQFF

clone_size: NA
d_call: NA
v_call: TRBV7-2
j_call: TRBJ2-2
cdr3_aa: CASSFLGGRTGGLFF

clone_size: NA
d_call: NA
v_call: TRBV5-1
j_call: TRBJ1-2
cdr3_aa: CASSLGDIHYGYTF

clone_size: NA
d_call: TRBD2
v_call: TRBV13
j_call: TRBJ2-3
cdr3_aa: CASSLSTSGRAKDTQYF

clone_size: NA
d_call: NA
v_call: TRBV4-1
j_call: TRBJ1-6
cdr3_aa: CASSQDLRGLSINSSLHF

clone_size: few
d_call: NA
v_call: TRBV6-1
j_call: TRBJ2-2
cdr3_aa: CASREGRAGELFF

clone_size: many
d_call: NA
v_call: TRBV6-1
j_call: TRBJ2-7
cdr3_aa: CASSQGSYEQYF

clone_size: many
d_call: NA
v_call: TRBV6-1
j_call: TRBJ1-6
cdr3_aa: CASRRPADNSPLHF

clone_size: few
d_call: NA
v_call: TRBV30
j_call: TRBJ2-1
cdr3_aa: CAWGRDNYNEQFF

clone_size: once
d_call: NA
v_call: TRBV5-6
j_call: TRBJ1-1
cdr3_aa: CASSLVRGTEAFF

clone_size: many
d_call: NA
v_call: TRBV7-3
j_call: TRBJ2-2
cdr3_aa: CASSLEGNTGELFF

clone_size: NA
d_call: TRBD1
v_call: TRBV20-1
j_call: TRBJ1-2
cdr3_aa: CSVTGGGLYGYTF

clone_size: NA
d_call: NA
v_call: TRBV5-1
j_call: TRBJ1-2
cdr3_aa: CASSLVAGVFGYTF

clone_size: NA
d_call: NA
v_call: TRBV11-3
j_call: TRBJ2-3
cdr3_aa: CASALASPVDTQYF

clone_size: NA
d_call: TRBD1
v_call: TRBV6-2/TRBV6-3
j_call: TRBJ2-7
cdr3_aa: CASSYPTGTGSHEQYF

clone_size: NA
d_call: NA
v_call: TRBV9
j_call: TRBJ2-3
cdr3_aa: CARSPGGGPDTQYF

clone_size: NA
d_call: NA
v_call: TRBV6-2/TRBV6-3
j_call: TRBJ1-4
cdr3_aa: CASSARAWVGEKLFF

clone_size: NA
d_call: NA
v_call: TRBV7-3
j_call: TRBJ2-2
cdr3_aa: CASSLQESREAGELFF

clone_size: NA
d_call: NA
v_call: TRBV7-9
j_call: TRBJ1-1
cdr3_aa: CASSSWGSEAFF

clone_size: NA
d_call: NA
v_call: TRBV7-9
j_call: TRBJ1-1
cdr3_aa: CASSRGTPSGAFF